This T cell receptor beta chain was captured by sequencing in a study of cytomegalovirus exposure and HLA in healthy donors. As for the study in general: For the approximately 430 genotyped donors, 65% to 90% fell within the Caucasian-associated ancestry cluster. Findings and caveats of the study: Usually a TCR sequence was rare, but some public TCRs were found in many donors. It was reported that TCR beta sequences correctly inferred the HLA-A and HLA-B alleles for most subjects. Indistinguishable V segments, including TRBV6-2 and TRBV6-3, were excluded.

Germline values: CDR1 SGHDN, CDR2 FVKESK. Losses at the gene ends were 5 bases for V and 4 bases for J; bases not matched to a gene: 5. The CDR3 has 15 residues. PCR used 60 Vbeta primers and 13 Jbeta primers. TCRdb's copy holds only in-frame clones and misses some; the assay was immunoSEQ multiplex PCR. The sample records approximately 260,000 clones, 70% to 90% being singletons. About this clone itself: No antigen is known for it.

This sequence joins TRBV14 and TRBJ2-5; 12 bases line up with TRBD2. The TCR was taken from a woman in her forties in good health and CMV-seropositive. The specimen sequenced was PBMCs. For the CDR3, the DNA is TGTGCCAGCAGCGGACTAGCGGGAATTAGAGAGACCCAGTACTTC. Translated: CASSGLAGIRETQYF.